Each of the 27 T cell receptor beta chains below was sequenced from the same sample in a study of cytomegalovirus exposure and HLA in healthy donors. Primers for the PCR totalled 60 Vbeta and 13 Jbeta. Clones were sequenced by immunoSEQ multiplex PCR, and TCRdb holds only the in-frame ones, with some missing. The sample includes more than 80,000 clones, 75% of them seen just once. Sequences were obtained from PBMCs. All receptors derive from a male donor in good health and CMV-seropositive.

The chain employs TRBV30 and TRBJ2-7; 10 bases fit TRBD2. In germline, CDR1 is GTSNPN, CDR2 SVGIG (reference sequence). The CDR3 runs to 14 residues. The trim removed 3 bases at V and 5 bases at J, leaving 7 bases unmatched. CDR3 nucleotides: TGTGCCTGGAGAAGGCTAGCGGGAGTCAACGAGCAGTACTTC. It codes for CAWRRLAGVNEQYF.

The V and J genes are TRBV6-5 and TRBJ2-1, with D possibly matching TRBD2 (6 bases). CDR3 length equals 14 residues. CDR1 and CDR2 (germline): MNHEY, SVGAGI. The V end lost 7 bases, the J end lost 1 base, and 11 bases lay between the germline ends. The CDR3 reads CASTRGGSYNEQFF. Written as DNA, the CDR3 is TGTGCCAGCACGCGGGGCGGATCCTACAATGAGCAGTTCTTC.

This rearrangement joins TRBV7-2 to TRBJ2-5; 7 bases agree with TRBD2. This CDR3 has 13 amino acids. The V segment lost 2 bases and the J segment 7 bases; nucleotides outside the gene matches: 4. From germline, CDR1 is SGHTA and CDR2 FQGNSA. The CDR3 coding sequence is TGTGCCAGCAGCTTATTCACGGGGGGGACCCAGTACTTC. It specifies CASSLFTGGTQYF.

This chain joins TRBV29-1 and TRBJ2-1; D is unclear. This CDR3 comprises 13 residues. CDR1 and CDR2 from the germline V gene are SQVTM and ANQGSEA. Trimming cost V 2 bases and J 4 bases, with 9 bases left between them. This CDR3 is CSVETGGYNEQFF. The DNA of the CDR3 is TGCAGCGTTGAAACTGGCGGTTACAATGAGCAGTTCTTC.

The chain is built from TRBV27 and TRBJ1-1; TRBD1 is a possible D gene (5 bases). The germline V and J ends were trimmed by 5 bases and 0 bases, with 13 bases remaining between them. From germline, CDR1 is MNHEY and CDR2 SMNVEV (reference sequence). This CDR3 is 15 amino acids long. The CDR3 here is CASSRTGGMNTEAFF. CDR3 coding DNA: TGTGCCAGCAGTAGGACGGGGGGGATGAACACTGAAGCTTTCTTT.

The chain combines TRBV5-6 with TRBJ2-5; 7 bases fit TRBD2. The CDR3 is made up of 14 amino acids. Trimming cost V 0 bases and J 5 bases; bases outside gene matches: 4. Germline V gives CDR1 SGHDT, CDR2 YYEEEE. CDR3 sequence: CASSLGLAAETQYF. CDR3 DNA sequence: TGTGCCAGCAGCTTGGGGCTAGCGGCGGAGACCCAGTACTTC.

This clone was seen only a few times. The genes are TRBV4-1 and TRBJ2-7, with a weak D call TRBD2 (7 bases). The CDR3 has 16 amino acids. V was shortened by 0 bases and J by 1 base, with 13 bases between the two germline ends. CDR1 MGHRA and CDR2 YSYEKL come from the germline V gene. In nucleotides, the CDR3 is TGCGCCAGCAGCCAAGATCGCGGGGGCGCATCCTACGAGCAGTACTTC. This codes for CASSQDRGGASYEQYF.

J is TRBJ1-1 and V is TRBV25-1, with 8 positions matching TRBD1. J lost 3 bases, V lost 0 bases, and 12 bases had no gene match. The CDR3 is 18 amino acids. Germline loops: CDR1 MGHDK, CDR2 SYGVNS. The CDR3 DNA reads TGTGCCAGCAGTGAATATCCGGGCAGGGGGCGCGGATACACTGAAGCTTTCTTT. It yields the protein CASSEYPGRGRGYTEAFF. The variable domain in full, completed from reference TRBV25-1 and TRBJ1-1, reads EADIYQTPRYLVIGTGKKITLECSQTMGHDKMYWYQQDPGMELHLIHYSYGVNSTEKGDLSSESTVSRIRTEHFPLTLESARPSHTSQYLCASSEYPGRGRGYTEAFFGQGTRLTVV.

The CDR3 DNA is TGCGCCAGCAGCTTGCGGTCGGGGAGAGGTGCTTCTACGAGGCAGTACTTC. Encoded protein: CASSLRSGRGASTRQYF. The chain uses TRBV5-1 and TRBJ2-7; D perhaps matches TRBD2 (5 bases). There are 17 residues in the CDR3. Germline V lookup: CDR1 SGHRS, CDR2 YFSETQ. The V end was cut by 1 base, the J end by 9 bases, with 26 bases between.

This clone was found a few times. The V call is TRBV19, the J call TRBJ2-7; the match to TRBD1 covers 8 bases. Germline V gives CDR1 LNHDA, CDR2 SQIVND (reference sequence). CDR3 length equals 13 residues. V was pared by 5 bases and J by 7 bases, with 7 bases of the junction left unmatched. Written as DNA, the CDR3 is TGTGCCAGTAGTTTGCCCAGGGGGCCGGAGCAGTACTTC. It encodes CASSLPRGPEQYF.

The J gene is TRBJ1-1, the V gene TRBV4-1; perhaps TRBD1 as D (5 bases). The CDR3 is 14 residues long. V gave up 6 bases and J gave up 0 bases, with 11 bases separating them. Germline assignment: CDR1 MGHRA and CDR2 YSYEKL. The CDR3 DNA reads TGCGCCAGCAGTCCCAGGGAAGTGAACACTGAAGCTTTCTTT. It is translated as CASSPREVNTEAFF.

V is TRBV6-5 and J is TRBJ2-7, with 8 bases matching TRBD1. Germline trimming cut 5 bases from V and 3 bases from J; bases unmatched to any gene: 6. Germline CDR1 and CDR2: MNHEY and SVGAGI. The CDR3 is 14 amino acids. The CDR3 loop reads CASSIRTGRYEQYF. CDR3 bases: TGTGCCAGCAGTATTAGGACAGGGCGCTACGAGCAGTACTTC.

In this sample, this clone turned up once. The V call is TRBV28, the J call TRBJ1-2, with 8 bases that match TRBD1. The V gene's germline CDR1 is MDHEN and CDR2 SYDVKM. The CDR3 runs to 15 residues. Losses at the gene ends were 2 bases for V and 8 bases for J; bases not matched to a gene: 10. This CDR3 reads CASSLVDRATGGYTF. The CDR3 nucleotides read TGTGCCAGCAGTTTAGTGGACAGGGCGACTGGGGGCTACACCTTC.

The J gene is TRBJ1-3, the V gene TRBV2; D is perhaps TRBD1 (5 bases). The CDR3 is 14 residues long. The V gene's germline CDR1 is SNHLY and CDR2 FYNNEI. Trimming removed 4 bases at V and 0 bases at J, with 7 bases between. CDR3: CASSVQDSGNTIYF. The CDR3 nucleotides are TGTGCCAGCAGTGTACAGGACTCTGGAAACACCATATATTTT.

This clone occurred a few times. The rearrangement joins TRBV27 to TRBJ1-3, with D possibly being TRBD1 (5 bases). CDR1 MNHEY and CDR2 SMNVEV come from the germline V gene (reference sequence). CDR3 size: 14 residues. Trimming removed 8 bases from V and 2 bases from J, with 13 bases in between. The CDR3 sequence is CASSARGAGNTIYF. The CDR3 bases are TGTGCCAGCTCTGCGCGGGGGGCTGGAAACACCATATATTTT.

The table lists this clone with a few counts. The chain couples TRBV10-3 to TRBJ2-1; 12 nucleotides line up with TRBD2. The CDR3 is 15 amino acids. Trimming removed 4 bases from V and 7 bases from J; junction bases left unmatched: 5. Germline CDR1 and CDR2: ENHRY and SYGVKD. Here the CDR3 reads CAISVASGGENEQFF. The CDR3 DNA follows: TGTGCCATCAGTGTGGCTAGCGGGGGGGAAAATGAGCAGTTCTTC.

V and J are TRBV5-6 and TRBJ2-1, with TRBD2 identical over 8 bases. The CDR3 has 14 residues. CDR1 is SGHDT and CDR2 is YYEEEE in the germline V gene. Trimming took 4 bases from V and 4 from J; bases not matched to a gene: 4. CDR3 sequence reads: CASSPTSGYNEQFF. In nucleotides, the CDR3 is TGTGCCAGCAGCCCAACTAGCGGATACAATGAGCAGTTCTTC.

This sequence joins TRBV4-2 and TRBJ2-7, with TRBD2 matching 13 bases. The germline gives CDR1 LGHNA, CDR2 YNFKEQ. J lost 0 bases, V lost 3 bases, and 5 bases had no gene match. The CDR3 runs 17 residues. The CDR3 DNA reads TGTGCCAGCAGCCATCTGACTAGCGGGGGGTCCTCCTACGAGCAGTACTTC. Residues: CASSHLTSGGSSYEQYF.

The CDR3 reads CASSEGFGEAFF. In DNA, the CDR3 is TGTGCCAGCAGTGAAGGTTTCGGTGAAGCTTTCTTT. J is TRBJ1-1 and V is TRBV2; D is ambiguous. The germline V and J ends were trimmed by 1 base and 7 bases, with 7 bases remaining between them. This CDR3 has 12 amino acids. Germline V gives CDR1 SNHLY, CDR2 FYNNEI. The whole variable domain, remainder taken from reference TRBV2 and TRBJ1-1, is EPEVTQTPSHQVTQMGQEVILRCVPISNHLYFYWYRQILGQKVEFLVSFYNNEISEKSEIFDDQFSVERPDGSNFTLKIRSTKLEDSAMYFCASSEGFGEAFFGQGTRLTVV.

This clone was seen only once. The gene calls are TRBV7-2 and TRBJ2-7; D perhaps matches TRBD1 (6 bases). The CDR3 runs 14 residues. The V and J ends lost 5 bases and 2 bases respectively, with 13 bases between them. The germline V gene encodes CDR1 SGHTA and CDR2 FQGNSA. The DNA for the CDR3 is TGTGCCAGCAGCGCCCGCCAGGGGCCCTACGAGCAGTACTTC. Its translation: CASSARQGPYEQYF.

The genes are TRBV9 and TRBJ2-1; possible D gene TRBD1, 6 bases. Germline V gene data show CDR1 as SGDLS and CDR2 as YYNGEE. V lost 0 bases and J 7 bases, leaving 11 bases between the germline ends. The CDR3 consists of 14 residues. CDR3 coding DNA: TGTGCCAGCAGCGTAGGGGGGCTGTCGAATGAGCAGTTCTTC. Translating gives CASSVGGLSNEQFF. The full variable domain, rest sourced from reference TRBV9 and TRBJ2-1, is DSGVTQTPKHLITATGQRVTLRCSPRSGDLSVYWYQQSLDQGLQFLIQYYNGEERAKGNILERFSAQQFPDLHSELNLSSLELGDSALYFCASSVGGLSNEQFFGPGTRLTVL.

The chain couples TRBV28 to TRBJ1-1, with 7 nucleotides matching TRBD1. V gave up 6 bases and J gave up 5 bases; unmatched junction bases: 12. The germline V gene has CDR1 MDHEN and CDR2 SYDVKM. The CDR3 length is 15 residues. For the CDR3, the DNA is TGTGCCAGCAGGAGCCGGGACAGAGGCTTGACTGAAGCTTTCTTT. Translated: CASRSRDRGLTEAFF.

V is TRBV5-6 and J is TRBJ1-5; 9 nucleotides line up with TRBD1. Germline CDR1 and CDR2: SGHDT and YYEEEE. The V gene end was trimmed by 0 bases and the J gene end by 2 bases; junction bases not matched to a gene: 0. This CDR3 contains 15 residues. The CDR3 DNA follows: TGTGCCAGCAGCTTGGGGGACAGGGGCAATCAGCCCCAGCATTTT. Protein product: CASSLGDRGNQPQHF. Variable domain in full (rest from reference TRBV5-6 and TRBJ1-5): DAGVTQSPTHLIKTRGQQVTLRCSPKSGHDTVSWYQQALGQGPQFIFQYYEEEERQRGNFPDRFSGHQFPNYSSELNVNALLLGDSALYLCASSLGDRGNQPQHFGDGTRLSIL.

This sequence joins TRBV27 and TRBJ2-4, with TRBD1 matching 8 bases. CDR3 length: 18 amino acids. Germline-derived CDR1 and CDR2 are MNHEY and SMNVEV (reference sequence). V lost 1 base and J lost 3; bases outside the gene matches: 11. The CDR3 DNA reads as TGTGCCAGCAGTTTATATTATGGTCAGGGGGCTGTCAAAAACATTCAGTACTTC. This encodes CASSLYYGQGAVKNIQYF.

This clone has more than one count but fewer than ten. The chain couples TRBV15 to TRBJ1-2; possible D gene TRBD1, 6 bases. Germline V gene lookup returns CDR1 LNHNV and CDR2 YYDKDF (reference sequence). CDR3 length: 15 residues. Between the trimmed V and J ends, which lost 1 base and 5 bases, there was a span of 14 bases. The CDR3 DNA reads TGTGCCACCAGCAGAGTCGGGGGGCGGCTATATGGCTACACCTTC. It yields the protein CATSRVGGRLYGYTF.

This rearrangement joins TRBV2 to TRBJ1-5; tentative D call: TRBD1 (6 bases). The length of the CDR3 is 16 residues. Germline V gives CDR1 SNHLY, CDR2 FYNNEI. V lost 5 bases to trimming and J lost 2 bases, with 16 bases between them. CDR3 loop: CASSLEQGLGNQPQHF. CDR3 coding DNA: TGTGCCAGCAGTCTCGAACAGGGTCTAGGCAATCAGCCCCAGCATTTT. The entire variable domain, with the rest obtained from reference TRBV2 and TRBJ1-5, is as follows: EPEVTQTPSHQVTQMGQEVILRCVPISNHLYFYWYRQILGQKVEFLVSFYNNEISEKSEIFDDQFSVERPDGSNFTLKIRSTKLEDSAMYFCASSLEQGLGNQPQHFGDGTRLSIL.

V and J are TRBV27 and TRBJ2-1, with D uncertain. The CDR3 covers 18 residues. Trimming took 3 bases from V and 0 from J, leaving 18 bases between them. The germline CDR1 and CDR2 sequences are MNHEY and SMNVEV (reference sequence). This chain's CDR3 is CASSFLKIAASSYNEQFF. In DNA, the CDR3 is TGTGCCAGCAGTTTCCTCAAAATAGCCGCTAGCTCCTACAATGAGCAGTTCTTC.